This TCR beta chain was sequenced during a study of beta chain features in type 1 diabetes. Findings and limits, study-wide: Moderately but significantly shorter TCRB CDR3s were found in Type 1 diabetes patients in all four CD4+ subsets. Fewer junction insertions and more nucleotide deletions appeared in type 1 diabetes patients.

Per donor, one heparinised blood draw averaged about 116 mL. Central memory, naive, regulatory and stem cell-like memory CD4+ cells were sorted by CD45RO/CCR7/CD25/CD127/CD95/CD27. The table lists this clone with a few counts. As yet, its antigen is unknown. The investigators reverse transcribed all of the isolated RNA, so they sequenced expressed TCRB transcripts. Assay used: immunoSEQ multiplex PCR; TCRdb lists only in-frame clones, some missing. Altogether around 150,000 clones are present, 6.5% to 10% being singletons, with the ten largest covering approximately 0.56%. The junction had 4 bases not matched to a gene; V was cut back by 4 bases and J by 3 bases. Germline CDR1 SNHLY, CDR2 FYNNEI. The CDR3 has 14 residues.

This TCR derives from a woman under 30 with type 1 diabetes. Sequencing was carried out using central memory CD4+ T cells from blood. This chain connects TRBV2 to TRBJ2-7, with 9 nucleotides matching TRBD1. CDR3 amino acids: CASSGGTGFYEQYF. CDR3 bases: TGTGCCAGCAGTGGAGGGACAGGGTTCTACGAGCAGTACTTC. Full variable domain (remainder filled in from reference TRBV2 and TRBJ2-7): EPEVTQTPSHQVTQMGQEVILRCVPISNHLYFYWYRQILGQKVEFLVSFYNNEISEKSEIFDDQFSVERPDGSNFTLKIRSTKLEDSAMYFCASSGGTGFYEQYFGPGTRLTVT.